Presented here are 3 T cell receptor beta chains from one specimen sequenced in a study of T cell responses to AZD1222 COVID-19 vaccine. Using immunoSEQ multiplex PCR, the repertoire was profiled, and TCRdb retains in-frame clones only, with some absent. The table shows more than 95,000 clones, with approximately 89% occurring only once. The sample was peripheral blood, taken on day 0 of AZD1222 vaccination. The receptors stem from an adult in good health.

V and J are TRBV20-1 and TRBJ1-5; perhaps TRBD1 as D (6 bases). The germline CDR1 and CDR2 sequences are DFQATT and SNEGSKA (reference sequence). The CDR3 covers 9 residues. The CDR3 region is CMQGQPQHF. DNA for the CDR3: TGCATGCAGGGGCAGCCCCAGCATTTT.

The chain joins TRBV3-1 (or the pseudogene TRBV3-2) to TRBJ2-1; D possibly corresponds to TRBD1 (6 bases). V dropped 2 bases and J dropped 10 bases, with 15 bases sitting between them. The CDR3 loop spans 14 amino acids. CDR1 is LGHDT and CDR2 is YNNKEL in the germline V gene (reference sequence). The CDR3 loop reads CASSQSPGTMEQFF. For the CDR3, the DNA is TGTGCCAGCAGCCAATCCCCAGGGACAATGGAGCAGTTCTTC.

V is TRBV9 and J is TRBJ2-1; a weak D match, TRBD1 (6 bases). Germline CDR1 is SGDLS and CDR2 is YYNGEE. Trimming removed 0 bases from V and 8 bases from J, with 15 bases in between. This CDR3 has 15 amino acids. The CDR3 DNA is TGTGCCAGCAGCGTAGGGTACAGGGAGATGGATGAGCAGTTCTTC. Translation: CASSVGYREMDEQFF.